The 19 T cell receptor beta chains reported below all come from one sample, sequenced in a study of vaccination and CD4 T cells after COVID-19. Their antigen targets remain unknown. Sequencing of the DNA from cultured CD4+ T cells was carried out with the Oncomine TCR Beta short-read assay. TCRdb re-called the PCR reads through MiXCR, storing one row per CDR3 protein. The table has some 13,000 distinct CDR3 sequences, 40% to 50% seen once; the top ten hold 15%. As to treatment: approximately nine-day PBMC culture with coronavirus spike peptide pools or control peptides (ViraFEST assay). The sequencing input was CD4+ T cells from blood, cultured in vitro. These receptor sequences come from a human donor who had recovered from COVID-19.

This clonotype was observed a handful of times. This chain joins TRBV30 and TRBJ2-7; D perhaps matches TRBD2 (5 bases). The CDR3 is made up of 16 amino acids. Trimming removed 2 bases from V and 0 bases from J, with 17 bases in between. Germline CDR1 and CDR2: GTSNPN and SVGIG (reference sequence). Here the CDR3 DNA reads TGTGCCTGGAGTCGAGGCCTTAGCGCTAGCTCCTACGAGCAGTACTTC. Translating it yields CAWSRGLSASSYEQYF. The full variable domain, its missing parts supplied by reference TRBV30 and TRBJ2-7, is SQTIHQWPATLVQPVGSPLSLECTVEGTSNPNLYWYRQAAGRGLQLLFYSVGIGQISSEVPQNLSASRPQDRQFILSSKKLLLSDSGFYLCAWSRGLSASSYEQYFGPGTRLTVT.

This clonotype was observed a handful of times. This chain links TRBV6-1 with TRBJ2-1, with no clear D. The germline V gene encodes CDR1 MNHNS and CDR2 SASEGT. Trimming shortened V by 6 bases and J by 7 bases, and 16 bases separated the two germline ends. There are 14 residues in the CDR3. The chain's CDR3 is CASRVVLLGNEQFF. The CDR3 region has the DNA TGTGCCAGCAGAGTGGTTCTCCTGGGTAATGAGCAGTTCTTC.

The rearrangement joins TRBV7-3 to TRBJ2-1; 10 bases are shared with TRBD2. Germline CDR1 and CDR2: SGHTA and FQGTGA. V lost 1 base, J lost 7 bases, and 10 bases stayed unmatched. This CDR3 contains 17 residues. Written as DNA, the CDR3 is TGTGCCAGCAGCTTAATACCTAGCGGGAGTTCTTTGAATGAGCAGTTCTTC. Translation: CASSLIPSGSSLNEQFF.

J is TRBJ2-7 and V is TRBV20-1; 8 bases map to TRBD2. The CDR3 is 14 amino acids. The V and J ends lost 7 bases and 3 bases, in that order; junction bases with no gene match: 11. Germline V gene data show CDR1 as DFQATT and CDR2 as SNEGSKA (reference sequence). CDR3 coding DNA: TGCAGTGGCCTTCGTTGGCGGGAGGACTACGAGCAGTACTTC. The encoded protein is CSGLRWREDYEQYF.

The DNA of the CDR3 is TGTGCCAGCAGCTTATCAGCGGATTACACAGATACGCAGTATTTT. This translates into CASSLSADYTDTQYF. This chain joins TRBV7-9 and TRBJ2-3; TRBD2 is a possible D gene (5 bases). The germline V gene encodes CDR1 SEHNR and CDR2 FQNEAQ (reference sequence). The V gene lost 2 bases and the J gene lost 2 bases, with 11 bases spanning the gap. This CDR3 is built from 15 residues.

This chain joins TRBV7-7 and TRBJ1-4; 9 bases fit TRBD1. V was pared by 5 bases and J by 8 bases, with 12 bases of the junction left unmatched. The CDR3 is 16 residues long. CDR1 is SSHAT and CDR2 is FNYEAQ in the germline V gene (reference sequence). The CDR3 coding sequence is TGTGCCAGCAGCGCCTCCGGGACAGGGAGTGACGAAAAACTGTTTTTT. Amino acid sequence: CASSASGTGSDEKLFF.

J is TRBJ1-3 and V is TRBV7-8; D remains unclear. The CDR3 has 16 residues. Germline CDR1 and CDR2: SGHVS and FQNEAQ. V was clipped by 4 bases and J by 0 bases, with 13 bases between them. In DNA form, the CDR3 reads TGTGCCAGCAGCTGGCGGGCATCAGTCTCTGGAAACACCATATATTTT. Protein product: CASSWRASVSGNTIYF.

This clonotype has only a few counts. This chain links TRBV19 with TRBJ1-5, with D tentatively TRBD1 (6 bases). The CDR3 totals 17 residues. The germline V gene encodes CDR1 LNHDA and CDR2 SQIVND (reference sequence). Deletions cut 3 bases from V and 2 bases from J, with 17 bases between. CDR3 sequence: CASSIFQGISGNQPQHF. In nucleotides, the CDR3 is TGTGCCAGTAGTATCTTTCAGGGGATTTCGGGCAATCAGCCCCAGCATTTT.

This clonotype was found a few times. The CDR3 is CASSHRDYQHTDTQYF. The CDR3 DNA sequence: TGTGCCAGCAGCCACCGGGACTACCAACACACAGATACGCAGTATTTT. The chain recombines TRBV7-2 with TRBJ2-3, with 7 bases identical to TRBD2. V was pared by 5 bases and J by 2 bases, with 10 bases of the junction left unmatched. From germline, CDR1 is SGHTA and CDR2 FQGNSA. The CDR3 loop spans 16 amino acids.

CDR3 sequence: CASSSQPGTLNTQYF. In nucleotides, the CDR3 is TGTGCCAGCAGCTCACAACCGGGAACCCTGAATACGCAGTATTTT. The chain recombines TRBV7-3 with TRBJ2-3, with a tentative D call TRBD2 (5 bases). From germline, CDR1 is SGHTA and CDR2 FQGTGA. V was pared by 4 bases and J by 7 bases, with 18 bases between. This CDR3 comprises 15 residues.

The V and J genes are TRBV20-1 and TRBJ2-1; 8 nucleotides line up with TRBD2. Trimming removed 1 base from V and 6 bases from J; junction bases left unmatched: 11. The CDR3 is 16 residues long. Looked up from germline, CDR1 is DFQATT and CDR2 is SNEGSKA (reference sequence). DNA of the CDR3: TGCAGTGCTAGAGTTCCAGCGGGAGTAGGGGCCAATGAGCAGTTCTTC. Residues: CSARVPAGVGANEQFF.

The chain carries TRBV20-1 and TRBJ1-5; D gene uncertain. CDR1 is DFQATT, CDR2 SNEGSKA, per germline (reference sequence). V was shortened by 0 bases and J by 7 bases, with 10 bases between the two germline ends. The CDR3 sequence is 13 residues long. The CDR3 DNA follows: TGCAGTGCTAGAGATGAAGGTGACCAGCCCCAGCATTTT. As protein: CSARDEGDQPQHF.

The chain couples TRBV7-8 to TRBJ1-2; TRBD1 matches at 7 bases. Trimming at V came to 3 bases and at J to 7 bases, leaving 29 bases not matched to a gene. Germline V gene data show CDR1 as SGHVS and CDR2 as FQNEAQ. CDR3 length: 21 amino acids. The CDR3 nucleotides are TGTGCCAGCAGCTTCGGGGACAGATACACCCTCCGGCTTGTCCCCCGTGGTGGCTACACCTTC. It translates to CASSFGDRYTLRLVPRGGYTF.

The chain is built from TRBV20-1 and TRBJ2-7; D not certain. The CDR3 extends over 13 amino acids. The germline V and J ends were trimmed by 3 bases and 6 bases, with 15 bases remaining between them. Germline CDR1 reads DFQATT; CDR2 reads SNEGSKA (reference sequence). DNA of the CDR3: TGCAGTGCTAGGGGATTAAGGGCCCCCGAGCAGTACTTC. Residues: CSARGLRAPEQYF.

This chain connects TRBV7-9 to TRBJ2-5; D is perhaps TRBD2 (5 bases). CDR1 and CDR2 (germline): SEHNR, FQNEAQ (reference sequence). The length of the CDR3 is 16 residues. V was cut by 5 bases and J by 5 bases, with 21 bases left in between. The CDR3 DNA sequence: TGTGCCAGCAGCCCACCCATTATAGATAGGGAGGAGACCCAGTACTTC. Protein: CASSPPIIDREETQYF.

In DNA, the CDR3 is TGTGCCAGTAGTATCGAGGGACGGCGTGGCTACACCTTC. Protein sequence: CASSIEGRRGYTF. The chain links TRBV19 to TRBJ1-2; TRBD1 might be the D (5 bases). The germline CDR1 and CDR2 sequences are LNHDA and SQIVND (reference sequence). The CDR3 runs 13 residues. Trimming stripped 3 bases from V and 7 bases from J, with 12 bases between. Drawing the rest from reference TRBV19 and TRBJ1-2, the complete variable domain is DGGITQSPKYLFRKEGQNVTLSCEQNLNHDAMYWYRQDPGQGLRLIYYSQIVNDFQKGDIAEGYSVSREKKESFPLTVTSAQKNPTAFYLCASSIEGRRGYTFGSGTRLTVV.

The chain carries TRBV6-1 and TRBJ2-1, with no clear D. This CDR3 is 13 amino acids long. From germline, CDR1 is MNHNS and CDR2 SASEGT. V was shortened by 2 bases and J by 3 bases, with 5 bases between the two germline ends. The CDR3 nucleotides read TGTGCCAGCAGTGAACAGGTCTACAATGAGCAGTTCTTC. Its translation: CASSEQVYNEQFF.

This clonotype has just a few counts. This chain uses TRBV7-9 with TRBJ1-2; perhaps TRBD1 as D (6 bases). The V and J ends lost 5 bases and 8 bases respectively, with 18 bases between them. The germline gives CDR1 SEHNR, CDR2 FQNEAQ (reference sequence). The CDR3 covers 14 residues. CDR3 protein: CASSLQQGAEGYTF. CDR3 in DNA: TGTGCCAGCAGCCTGCAACAGGGCGCGGAGGGCTACACCTTC.

Only a few counts were recorded for this clonotype. The chain recombines TRBV20-1 with TRBJ2-3, with D possibly TRBD2 on 5 matching bases. The length of the CDR3 is 17 residues. V was cut by 3 bases and J by 2 bases, with 21 bases left in between. CDR1 is DFQATT, CDR2 SNEGSKA, per germline (reference sequence). The CDR3 DNA reads as TGCAGTGCTAGGGGTAACGGGGTTCAAACCCCCACAGATACGCAGTATTTT. Amino acids: CSARGNGVQTPTDTQYF.